Here is one T cell receptor beta chain with its context. Its antigen is unknown. Germline V gene data show CDR1 as MDHEN and CDR2 as SYDVKM. This CDR3 region has 12 residues. The germline V and J ends were trimmed by 10 bases and 0 bases, with 8 bases remaining between them. These data are taken from a study of cytomegalovirus exposure and HLA in healthy donors. Study-level points and caveats: What was likely a sequencing artifact was a cluster of highly shared sequence variants. For presence/absence analyses, sequencing depth was assumed to be roughly uniform across donors.

The PCR ran on 60 Vbeta and 13 Jbeta primers. The data were produced by immunoSEQ multiplex PCR, yet TCRdb's version contains in-frame clones alone and is incomplete. The sample holds 100,000 to 150,000 clones, 80% seen once. Samples came from healthy bone marrow donors. The TCR was taken from a man aged 25 to 45 in good health and CMV-seropositive. V gene TRBV28 combines with J gene TRBJ2-3; D remains unclear. Sequencing was done on a sample of PBMCs. The CDR3 nucleotides are TGTGCCACCTTAGAAAGCACAGATACGCAGTATTTT. This encodes CATLESTDTQYF.